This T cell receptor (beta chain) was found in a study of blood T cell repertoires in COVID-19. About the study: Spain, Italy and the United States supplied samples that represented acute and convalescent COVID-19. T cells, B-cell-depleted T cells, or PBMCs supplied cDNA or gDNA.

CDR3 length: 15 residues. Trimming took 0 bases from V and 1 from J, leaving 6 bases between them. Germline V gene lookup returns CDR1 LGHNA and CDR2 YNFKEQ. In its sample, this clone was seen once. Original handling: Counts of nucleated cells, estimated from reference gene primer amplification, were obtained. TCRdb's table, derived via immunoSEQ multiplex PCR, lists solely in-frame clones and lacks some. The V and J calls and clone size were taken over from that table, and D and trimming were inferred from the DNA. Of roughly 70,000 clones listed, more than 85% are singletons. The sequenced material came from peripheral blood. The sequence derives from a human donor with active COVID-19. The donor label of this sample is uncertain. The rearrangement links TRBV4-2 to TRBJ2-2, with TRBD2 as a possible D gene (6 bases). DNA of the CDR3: TGTGCCAGCAGCCAAGAGGGACTGAACACCGGGGAGCTGTTTTTT. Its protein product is CASSQEGLNTGELFF.